This T cell receptor (beta chain) comes out of a study of cytomegalovirus exposure and HLA in healthy donors. Background on the study: Assignment to the Caucasian-associated ancestry cluster applied to less than 85% of the approximately 360 genotyped donors. Overall study findings and caveats: When the data were analyzed later, several of the most significant clusters appeared to be linked to common viral pathogens. Several V segments, TRBV6-2 and TRBV6-3 among them, could not be told apart and were dropped. Per published reports, the classifier diagnosed cytomegalovirus status with high specificity and sensitivity.

Worth noting for this clone: Its antigen remains unknown.

The PCR contained 60 Vbeta and 13 Jbeta primers. The method was immunoSEQ multiplex PCR; TCRdb's version includes in-frame clones alone and lacks a portion of them. The record lists under 200,000 clones, of which the ten most abundant hold roughly 2%. This CDR3 has 14 amino acids. The germline V gene encodes CDR1 SGHRS and CDR2 YFSETQ. V lost 4 bases and J lost 2, with 11 bases in between. V usage is TRBV5-1 and J usage is TRBJ2-3, with D possibly matching TRBD2 (6 bases). Sample: PBMCs. The clonotype originates from a man younger than 45 in good health and CMV-seronegative. The CDR3, as DNA: TGCGCCAGCAGCCAGCGGGCGTCCACAGATACGCAGTATTTT. Amino acid sequence: CASSQRASTDTQYF. Based on the CDR3 plus reference TRBV5-1 and TRBJ2-3, the full variable domain is KAGVTQTPRYLIKTRGQQVTLSCSPISGHRSVSWYQQTPGQGLQFLFEYFSETQRNKGNFPGRFSGRQFSNSRSEMNVSTLELGDSALYLCASSQRASTDTQYFGPGTRLTVL.